This TCR beta chain was sequenced during a study of blood T cell repertoires in COVID-19. About the study: T cells, B-cell-depleted T cells, or PBMCs provided the cDNA or gDNA that served as material.

This CDR3 has 13 residues. V was shortened by 2 bases and J by 7 bases, with 11 bases between the two germline ends. CDR1 MDHEN and CDR2 SYDVKM come from the germline V gene. Assay: immunoSEQ multiplex PCR; the TCRdb copy retains only in-frame clones and omits some. The sample records under 300,000 clones, less than 90% being singletons. This chain joins TRBV28 and TRBJ1-2, with a possible D match to TRBD1 (5 bases). Sequenced sample: peripheral blood. The TCR comes from a man between 60 and 70 years old who had recovered from COVID-19. CDR3 DNA sequence: TGTGCCAGCAGTTTACCGACAGTGGGTGGCTACACCTTC. Translated, it gives CASSLPTVGGYTF.